A selection of T cell receptor beta chains follows, all from one sample in a study of human T cells and chemical hapten exposure. TCRdb independently ran MiXCR on the RACE reads; one entry per CDR3 protein. Here the sample spans some 38,000 distinct CDR3 sequences, more than 9% being singletons. The specimen was whole blood, collected in connection with sensitization to the hapten diphenylcyclopropenone (DPC). These TCRs come from a man in his forties or fifties with alopecia areata. Some clones in this sample may be carry-over from other donors' samples. Both conserved end residues are part of each CDR3. D genes are given only for firm matches. Some rows have no size entry. The others give once, few or many, or a class for an expanded clone.

d_gene: NA; v_gene: TRBV4-2; len: 13; abundance: few; j_gene: TRBJ2-7; CDR3aa: CASSQEWAYEQYF; CDR3nt: TGTGCCAGCAGCCAAGAATGGGCCTACGAGCAGTACTTC
d_gene: NA; v_gene: TRBV7-3; len: 15; abundance: many; j_gene: TRBJ2-6; CDR3aa: CASSQDPSGANVLTF; CDR3nt: TGTGCCAGCAGCCAGGACCCTTCTGGGGCCAACGTCCTGACTTTC
d_gene: NA; v_gene: TRBV7-9; len: 15; abundance: many; j_gene: TRBJ2-3; CDR3aa: CASSVGTASTDTQYF; CDR3nt: TGTGCCAGCAGCGTCGGGACGGCAAGCACAGATACGCAGTATTTT
d_gene: NA; v_gene: TRBV7-6; len: 13; abundance: many; j_gene: TRBJ2-5; CDR3aa: CASSRGRQETQYF; CDR3nt: TGTGCCAGCAGCCGGGGGCGCCAAGAGACCCAGTACTTC
d_gene: NA; v_gene: TRBV5-4; len: 13; abundance: few; j_gene: TRBJ1-5; CDR3aa: CASSLDFLGPQHF; CDR3nt: TGTGCCAGCAGCTTGGACTTTCTCGGGCCCCAGCATTTT
d_gene: NA; v_gene: TRBV11-2; len: 15; abundance: many; j_gene: TRBJ2-3; CDR3aa: CASSLDFPDSYTQYF; CDR3nt: TGTGCCAGCAGCTTAGATTTTCCGGACTCGTATACGCAGTATTTT
d_gene: NA; v_gene: TRBV4-1; len: 15; abundance: many; j_gene: TRBJ2-7; CDR3aa: CASSQAGTGAYEQYF; CDR3nt: TGCGCCAGCAGCCAAGCCGGGACCGGGGCCTACGAGCAGTACTTC
d_gene: TRBD1; v_gene: TRBV7-3; len: 14; abundance: many; j_gene: TRBJ1-2; CDR3aa: CASSPGQHNYGYTF; CDR3nt: TGTGCCAGCAGCCCGGGACAGCATAACTATGGCTACACCTTC
d_gene: TRBD2; v_gene: TRBV7-2; len: 16; abundance: NA; j_gene: TRBJ2-5; CDR3aa: CASSSGTSWYQETQYF; CDR3nt: TGTGCCAGCAGCTCGGGGACTAGCTGGTACCAAGAGACCCAGTACTTC
d_gene: NA; v_gene: TRBV27; len: 13; abundance: many; j_gene: TRBJ1-1; CDR3aa: CASSFTGARKAFF; CDR3nt: TGTGCCAGCAGTTTTACGGGGGCCCGGAAAGCTTTCTTT
d_gene: NA; v_gene: TRBV6-2/TRBV6-3; len: 13; abundance: many; j_gene: TRBJ1-1; CDR3aa: CASSFGGAAEAFF; CDR3nt: TGTGCCAGCAGTTTCGGGGGGGCGGCTGAAGCTTTCTTT
d_gene: NA; v_gene: TRBV5-1; len: 17; abundance: many; j_gene: TRBJ2-7; CDR3aa: CASSWTGTGSGSYEQYF; CDR3nt: TGCGCCAGCAGCTGGACCGGGACTGGGTCGGGCTCCTACGAGCAGTACTTC
d_gene: NA; v_gene: TRBV6-5; len: 15; abundance: many; j_gene: TRBJ2-1; CDR3aa: CASRGSVRGYNEQFF; CDR3nt: TGTGCCAGCAGGGGCTCGGTTCGGGGCTACAATGAGCAGTTCTTC
d_gene: TRBD2; v_gene: TRBV20-1; len: 15; abundance: many; j_gene: TRBJ2-3; CDR3aa: CSARNRLAGADTQYF; CDR3nt: TGCAGTGCTCGGAACCGACTAGCGGGTGCAGATACGCAGTATTTT
d_gene: TRBD2; v_gene: TRBV10-1; len: 14; abundance: few; j_gene: TRBJ2-3; CDR3aa: CASSMSGGSDTQYF; CDR3nt: TGCGCCAGCAGCATGTCGGGAGGTTCCGATACGCAGTATTTT
d_gene: TRBD2; v_gene: TRBV10-1; len: 16; abundance: NA; j_gene: TRBJ2-5; CDR3aa: CASSEGGSGRPETQYF; CDR3nt: TGCGCCAGCAGTGAAGGGGGTAGCGGGAGGCCAGAGACCCAGTACTTC
d_gene: TRBD2; v_gene: TRBV20-1; len: 15; abundance: many; j_gene: TRBJ2-3; CDR3aa: CSASGLAVSTDTQYF; CDR3nt: TGCAGTGCTAGTGGGCTAGCGGTTAGCACAGATACGCAGTATTTT
d_gene: NA; v_gene: TRBV12-3/TRBV12-4; len: 16; abundance: NA; j_gene: TRBJ1-5; CDR3aa: CASSSGLRVLGKPQHF; CDR3nt: TGTGCCAGCAGTTCCGGTCTCAGGGTTTTAGGTAAGCCCCAGCATTTT
d_gene: NA; v_gene: TRBV3-1; len: 12; abundance: many; j_gene: TRBJ2-7; CDR3aa: CASSRLSYEQYF; CDR3nt: TGTGCCAGCAGCCGTCTCTCCTACGAGCAGTACTTC
d_gene: NA; v_gene: TRBV29-1; len: 12; abundance: NA; j_gene: TRBJ2-5; CDR3aa: CSANPELETQYF; CDR3nt: TGCAGCGCAAACCCAGAATTGGAGACCCAGTACTTC
d_gene: NA; v_gene: TRBV6-2/TRBV6-3; len: 15; abundance: few; j_gene: TRBJ1-2; CDR3aa: CASSYPTENLYGYTF; CDR3nt: TGTGCCAGCAGTTACCCGACAGAGAATCTTTATGGCTACACCTTC
d_gene: NA; v_gene: TRBV7-2; len: 16; abundance: few; j_gene: TRBJ2-7; CDR3aa: CASSATGGWSRDEQYF; CDR3nt: TGTGCCAGCAGCGCCACGGGGGGCTGGTCCAGGGACGAGCAGTACTTC
d_gene: TRBD2; v_gene: TRBV5-1; len: 15; abundance: many; j_gene: TRBJ2-1; CDR3aa: CASSLNPLAGGFLFF; CDR3nt: TGCGCCAGCAGCTTGAATCCCCTAGCGGGAGGGTTTCTGTTCTTC
d_gene: TRBD2; v_gene: TRBV5-1; len: 17; abundance: many; j_gene: TRBJ2-3; CDR3aa: CASSPKGLGGSTDTQYF; CDR3nt: TGCGCCAGCAGCCCCAAAGGACTAGGTGGGAGCACAGATACGCAGTATTTT